Included here is one T cell receptor beta chain sequence, with context. The target antigen is unknown. Prepared libraries of TCR beta cDNA carried unique molecular identifiers. TCRdb re-derived calls from the PCR reads in MiXCR, one entry per CDR3 protein. The table has around 180,000 distinct CDR3 sequences, about 30% seen once; the top ten hold about 1.6%. This specimen belongs to a study of post-analysis software for immune sequencing data. Broader study findings: F measure clustering grouped samples strongly by preparation batch. With TRBV5-6, TRBV5-1 and TRBV20-1 included, roughly five TRBV segments were more frequent in patients than in controls. Normalized Chao1 diversity was significantly lower in multiple sclerosis patients than in controls.

The CDR3 sequence is 15 residues long. Germline CDR1 reads LNHDA; CDR2 reads SQIVND (reference sequence). With 7 bases clipped from V and 7 bases from J, the junction kept 10 bases outside the gene matches. V usage is TRBV19 and J usage is TRBJ2-1; 10 bases are shared with TRBD1. The sequencing sample was made of blood. The receptor comes from a girl aged 5-17 years with multiple sclerosis. The CDR3 bases are TGTGCCAGTAATCGACAGGGGGCAATAAAGAATGAGCAGTTCTTC. This translates into CASNRQGAIKNEQFF.